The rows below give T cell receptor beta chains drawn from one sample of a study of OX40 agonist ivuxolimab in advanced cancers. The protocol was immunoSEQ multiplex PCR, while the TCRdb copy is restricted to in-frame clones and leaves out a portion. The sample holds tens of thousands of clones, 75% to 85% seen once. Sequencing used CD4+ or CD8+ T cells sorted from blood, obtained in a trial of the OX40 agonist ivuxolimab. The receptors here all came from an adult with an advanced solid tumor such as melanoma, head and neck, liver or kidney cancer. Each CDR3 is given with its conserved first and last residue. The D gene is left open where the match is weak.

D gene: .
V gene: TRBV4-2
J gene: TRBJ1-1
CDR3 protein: CASSPGGGNTEAFF

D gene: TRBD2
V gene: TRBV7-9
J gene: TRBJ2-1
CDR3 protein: CASSPRTSGSYNEQFF

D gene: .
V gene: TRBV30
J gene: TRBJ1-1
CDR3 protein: CAWGQFNTEAFF

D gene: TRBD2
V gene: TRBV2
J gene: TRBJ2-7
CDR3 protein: CASSEPTAGLSYEQYF

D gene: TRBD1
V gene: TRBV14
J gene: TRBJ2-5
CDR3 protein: CASSQDGRGQETQYF

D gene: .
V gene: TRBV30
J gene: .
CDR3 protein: CAWTPLDRSFYEQYF

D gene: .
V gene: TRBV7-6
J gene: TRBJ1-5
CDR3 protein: CASSASPVANQPQHF

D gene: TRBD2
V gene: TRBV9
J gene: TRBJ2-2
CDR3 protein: CASSDLAGKNTGELFF

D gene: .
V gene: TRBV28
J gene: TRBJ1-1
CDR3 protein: CASSLSEENTEAFF

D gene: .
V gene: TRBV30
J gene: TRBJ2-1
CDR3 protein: CAWSVLGQGEQFF

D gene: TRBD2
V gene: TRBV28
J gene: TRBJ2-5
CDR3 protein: CASSPSGSQETQYF

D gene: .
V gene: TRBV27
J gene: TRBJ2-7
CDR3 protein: CASSPDRLLYEQYF

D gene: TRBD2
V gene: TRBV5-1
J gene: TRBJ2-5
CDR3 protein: CASSPGLAGAQETQYF

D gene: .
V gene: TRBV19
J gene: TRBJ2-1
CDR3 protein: CASTPPRDNLEQFF

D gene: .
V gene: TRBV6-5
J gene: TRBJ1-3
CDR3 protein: CASMSGYSGNTIYF

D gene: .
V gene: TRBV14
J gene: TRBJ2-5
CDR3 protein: CASSDSGLKGTQYF

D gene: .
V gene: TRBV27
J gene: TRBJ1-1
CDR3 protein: CASSLSRISDTEAFF

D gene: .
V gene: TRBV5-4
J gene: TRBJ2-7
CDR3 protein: CASSLGFRTYEQYF

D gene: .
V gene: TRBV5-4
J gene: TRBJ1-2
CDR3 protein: CASSAGPSSTFYGYTF

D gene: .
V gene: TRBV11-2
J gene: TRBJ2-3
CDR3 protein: CASSLEPATDTQYF

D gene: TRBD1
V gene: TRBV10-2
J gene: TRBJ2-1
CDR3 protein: CASRDRGPYNEQFF

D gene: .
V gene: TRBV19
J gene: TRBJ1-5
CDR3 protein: CASSIALGDQPQHF

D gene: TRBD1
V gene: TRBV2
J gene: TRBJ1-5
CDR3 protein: CASSEGQGAYQPQHF

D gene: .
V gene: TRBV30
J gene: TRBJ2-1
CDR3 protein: CAWGKMGEQFF

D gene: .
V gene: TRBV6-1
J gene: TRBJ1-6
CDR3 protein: CASSELASSSYNSPLHF

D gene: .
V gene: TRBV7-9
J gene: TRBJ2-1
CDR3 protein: CASSPEALPATEQFF

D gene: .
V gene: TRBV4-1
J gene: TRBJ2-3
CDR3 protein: CASSGRERADTQYF

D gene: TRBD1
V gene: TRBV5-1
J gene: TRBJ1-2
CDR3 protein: CASSPGDRVVYGYTF

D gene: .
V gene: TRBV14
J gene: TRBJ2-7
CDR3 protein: CASSQQTRAAQQYF

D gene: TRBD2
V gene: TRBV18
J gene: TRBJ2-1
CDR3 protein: CASSPKLGLGGRPLSYNEQFF

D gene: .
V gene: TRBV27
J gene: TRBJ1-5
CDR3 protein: CASRPHAGNQPQHF

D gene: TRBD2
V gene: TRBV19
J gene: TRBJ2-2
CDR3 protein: CASSIMRGGSSRDAGELFF

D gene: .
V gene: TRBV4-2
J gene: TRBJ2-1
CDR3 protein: CASSQGGGARTNEQFF

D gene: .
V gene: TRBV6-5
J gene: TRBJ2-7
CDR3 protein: CASRTGRTPGEQYF

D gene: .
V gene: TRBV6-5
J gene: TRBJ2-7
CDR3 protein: CASSLRRSSYEQYF

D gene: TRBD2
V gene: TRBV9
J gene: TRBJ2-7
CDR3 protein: CASSVDGRDYEQYF

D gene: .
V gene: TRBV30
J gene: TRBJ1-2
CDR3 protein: CAWSYKGGYGYTF

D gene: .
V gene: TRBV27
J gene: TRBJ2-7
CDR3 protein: CASSLSQMNSYEQYF

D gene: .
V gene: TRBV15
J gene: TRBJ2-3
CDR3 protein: CATSRDSGLITDTQYF

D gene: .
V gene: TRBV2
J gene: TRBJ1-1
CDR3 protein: CASTQSNTEAFF

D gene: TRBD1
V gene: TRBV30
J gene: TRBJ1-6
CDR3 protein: CAWSVDRAHSPLHF

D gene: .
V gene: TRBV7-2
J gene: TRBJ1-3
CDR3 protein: CASSLVGQGLGNTIYF

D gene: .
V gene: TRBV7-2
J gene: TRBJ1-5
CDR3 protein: CASRPAGGNQPQHF

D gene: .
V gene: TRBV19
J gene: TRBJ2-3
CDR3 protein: CASGPRVTSTDTQYF